The next 26 T cell receptor beta chains were all read from a single sample in a study of OX40 agonist ivuxolimab in advanced cancers. The data were produced by immunoSEQ multiplex PCR, yet TCRdb's version contains in-frame clones alone and is incomplete. Of about 61,000 clones in the sample, approximately 91% were seen once. The sample was CD4+ or CD8+ T cells sorted from blood, taken in a trial of the OX40 agonist ivuxolimab. Receptors originate from an adult with an advanced solid tumor such as melanoma, head and neck, liver or kidney cancer.

The CDR3 DNA sequence: TGTGCCAGCAGCGCTGAGGGGGCTGAAGCTTTCTTT. It specifies CASSAEGAEAFF. The V and J genes are TRBV11-1 and TRBJ1-1, with D possibly matching TRBD1 (6 bases). Trimming took off 5 bases at V and 6 bases at J, with 10 bases between the two ends. This CDR3 is built from 12 residues. Per the germline V gene, CDR1 is SGHAT and CDR2 is FQDESV (reference sequence).

This chain links TRBV5-4 with TRBJ2-6, with D possibly being TRBD1 (6 bases). This CDR3 contains 15 residues. CDR1 and CDR2 from the germline V gene are SGHNT and YYREEE (reference sequence). The V gene lost 2 bases and the J gene lost 2 bases, with 8 bases spanning the gap. The CDR3 nucleotides read TGTGCCAGCAGCTTCTCAGGGGCTGGGGCCAACGTCCTGACTTTC. It is translated as CASSFSGAGANVLTF.

V gene TRBV7-3 combines with J gene TRBJ2-1; the D is unclear. V was shortened by 2 bases and J by 5 bases, with 10 bases between the two germline ends. The CDR3 sequence is 14 residues long. Germline V gene data show CDR1 as SGHTA and CDR2 as FQGTGA. The CDR3 loop is CASSLFSGDNEQFF. In DNA, the CDR3 is TGTGCCAGCAGCTTATTCAGTGGGGACAATGAGCAGTTCTTC.

This chain links TRBV29-1 with TRBJ1-2, with 7 positions matching TRBD1. Germline CDR1 SQVTM, CDR2 ANQGSEA. CDR3 length: 14 residues. V dropped 7 bases and J dropped 3; count of bases not matched to a gene: 11. The CDR3 sequence: CSATSRDSYYGYTF. CDR3 sequence (DNA): TGCAGCGCCACCAGTCGGGACAGCTACTATGGCTACACCTTC.

Only one count was recorded for this clone. V is TRBV6-5 and J is TRBJ2-2, with TRBD1 matching over 7 bases. CDR3 length: 15 amino acids. Germline V gives CDR1 MNHEY, CDR2 SVGAGI. J gave up 6 bases and V 1 base, and 5 bases lay outside the gene matches. Written as DNA, the CDR3 is TGTGCCAGCAGTTACTTCGACAGGGTTTCCGGGGAGCTGTTTTTT. Its protein is CASSYFDRVSGELFF.

This chain joins TRBV7-6 and TRBJ1-4; D not certain. Trimming left V 4 bases short and J 0 bases short, with 9 bases between. Germline lookup yields CDR1 SGHVS and CDR2 FNYEAQ. This CDR3 has 15 residues. The CDR3, as DNA: TGTGCCAGCAGCTACGCAGATGCAACTAATGAAAAACTGTTTTTT. Residues: CASSYADATNEKLFF.

V gene TRBV9 combines with J gene TRBJ1-1; TRBD1 matches at 10 bases. This CDR3 spans 13 amino acids. V dropped 4 bases and J dropped 6; count of bases not matched to a gene: 3. CDR1 SGDLS and CDR2 YYNGEE come from the germline V gene. The DNA for the CDR3 is TGTGCCAGCAGCCCTGGACAGGGGGCTGAAGCTTTCTTT. It specifies CASSPGQGAEAFF.

CDR3 in DNA: TGTGCCAGCAGTTCCCCGACAAGGAATGAGCAGTTCTTC. Amino acid sequence: CASSSPTRNEQFF. This chain connects TRBV6-6 to TRBJ2-1; D not certain. Trimming removed 4 bases from V and 7 bases from J, with 11 bases in between. The germline gives CDR1 MNHNY, CDR2 SVGAGI (reference sequence). The CDR3 length is 13 residues.

This rearrangement joins TRBV13 to TRBJ1-1; no clear D gene. Germline V gives CDR1 PRHDT, CDR2 FYEKMQ (reference sequence). Trimming removed 3 bases at V and 1 base at J, with 6 bases between. The CDR3 is 13 residues long. The CDR3 reads CASSFRRNTEAFF. In DNA, the CDR3 is TGTGCCAGCAGCTTCCGTCGGAACACTGAAGCTTTCTTT.

The chain uses TRBV9 and TRBJ2-2; 8 nucleotides agree with TRBD2. There are 15 residues in the CDR3. The germline CDR1 and CDR2 sequences are SGDLS and YYNGEE. V was clipped by 5 bases and J by 4 bases; unmatched bases: 7. The CDR3 region has the DNA TGTGCCAGCAGGCCCGCGGGGGGCCCCACCGGGGAGCTGTTTTTT. The encoded protein is CASRPAGGPTGELFF.

This clone was seen only once. This chain links TRBV5-6 with TRBJ2-1; 7 bases fit TRBD1. This CDR3 is built from 17 residues. In germline, CDR1 is SGHDT, CDR2 YYEEEE. V trimming: 4 bases; J trimming: 6 bases; junction bases outside the gene matches: 16. CDR3 sequence: CASSIGTVWGPGNEQFF. For the CDR3, the DNA is TGTGCCAGCAGCATCGGGACAGTTTGGGGACCTGGCAATGAGCAGTTCTTC.

This clone came up once. The chain combines TRBV10-2 with TRBJ2-3, with D perhaps given as TRBD1 or TRBD2 (6 bases each). V was pared by 7 bases and J by 4 bases, with 15 bases between. This CDR3 has 14 residues. The germline CDR1 and CDR2 sequences are WSHSY and SAAADI. The CDR3 loop reads CASNGGGAPDTQYF. CDR3 nucleotide sequence: TGCGCCAGCAATGGGGGCGGGGCGCCAGATACGCAGTATTTT.

In regard to this clone: One junction end does not reproduce the germline sequence, and a read error may be involved. The rearrangement links TRBV7-7 to TRBJ2-3; D may correspond to TRBD1 or TRBD2 (7 bases each). Germline V lookup: CDR1 SSHAT, CDR2 FNYEAQ (reference sequence). The CDR3 length is 14 residues. CDR3 nucleotides: TGTGCTAGCAGCCCCCAGGGGGGGGTAGATACGCAGTATTTT. It translates to CASSPQGGVDTQYF.

The gene calls are TRBV28 and TRBJ2-7; TRBD1 or TRBD2 may be the D gene (5 bases each). In germline, CDR1 is MDHEN, CDR2 SYDVKM. V was trimmed by 1 base and J by 7 bases, leaving 14 bases between them. CDR3 size: 14 residues. CDR3 sequence: CASSLSEGLGEQYF. The CDR3 DNA is TGTGCCAGCAGTTTATCCGAGGGGCTCGGGGAGCAGTACTTC.

V and J are TRBV7-8 and TRBJ2-1; a weak D match, TRBD2 (5 bases). Germline-derived CDR1 and CDR2 are SGHVS and FQNEAQ. V was trimmed by 1 base and J by 6 bases, leaving 16 bases between them. This CDR3 spans 16 amino acids. CDR3 region: CASSLEGRGSVNEQFF. The CDR3 region has the DNA TGTGCCAGCAGCTTAGAAGGTCGGGGTTCGGTCAATGAGCAGTTCTTC.

The V and J genes are TRBV18 and TRBJ2-7; D is perhaps TRBD1 (7 bases). Germline-derived CDR1 and CDR2 are KGHSH and LQKENI. V was clipped by 3 bases and J by 1 base, with 13 bases between them. CDR3 size: 15 residues. The CDR3 spells CASSPIPGGSYEQYF. In nucleotides, the CDR3 is TGTGCCAGCTCACCTATCCCAGGGGGGTCCTACGAGCAGTACTTC. The whole variable domain, filled in from reference TRBV18 and TRBJ2-7, reads NAGVMQNPRHLVRRRGQEARLRCSPMKGHSHVYWYRQLPEEGLKFMVYLQKENIIDESGMPKERFSAEFPKEGPSILRIQQVVRGDSAAYFCASSPIPGGSYEQYFGPGTRLTVT.

This clone came up once. The chain carries TRBV19 and TRBJ2-7; 7 bases map to TRBD1. CDR1 LNHDA and CDR2 SQIVND come from the germline V gene (reference sequence). Trimming took 3 bases from V and 2 from J; bases not matched to a gene: 7. The CDR3 has 15 residues. The CDR3 reads CASSIEGQPTYEQYF. In nucleotides, the CDR3 is TGTGCCAGTAGTATTGAGGGACAGCCCACCTACGAGCAGTACTTC.

The chain links TRBV5-8 to TRBJ2-5; no clear D. V was trimmed by 1 base and J by 0 bases, leaving 7 bases between them. Germline CDR1 SGHTS, CDR2 YDEGEE. The CDR3 has 14 amino acids. CDR3 nucleotides: TGTGCCAGCAGCTTGAACACCTACCAAGAGACCCAGTACTTC. Translating gives CASSLNTYQETQYF.

The rearrangement uses TRBV5-8 and TRBJ1-1; TRBD1 agrees at 9 bases. The CDR3 runs to 15 residues. CDR1 is SGHTS and CDR2 is YDEGEE in the germline V gene. The V gene end was trimmed by 4 bases and the J gene end by 0 bases; junction bases not matched to a gene: 4. CDR3 sequence reads: CASSKGQGLNTEAFF. The CDR3 DNA reads as TGTGCCAGCAGCAAGGGACAGGGCTTGAACACTGAAGCTTTCTTT.

The V call is TRBV30, the J call TRBJ1-4; D uncertain. The V end was cut by 2 bases, the J end by 12 bases, with 10 bases between. Germline-derived CDR1 and CDR2 are GTSNPN and SVGIG (reference sequence). CDR3 length: 11 amino acids. CDR3: CAWSPLEELFF. CDR3 DNA: TGTGCCTGGAGTCCCCTGGAGGAACTGTTTTTT.

J is TRBJ1-5 and V is TRBV19, with D unresolved. The CDR3 consists of 15 residues. CDR1 and CDR2 from the germline V gene are LNHDA and SQIVND (reference sequence). V dropped 3 bases and J dropped 1 base, with 10 bases sitting between them. CDR3 in amino acids: CASSMRGSSNQPQHF. CDR3 bases: TGTGCCAGTAGTATGCGGGGTTCGAGCAATCAGCCCCAGCATTTT.

J is TRBJ2-3 and V is TRBV19, with D unclear. The CDR3 is 15 residues long. Germline lookup yields CDR1 LNHDA and CDR2 SQIVND (reference sequence). V dropped 0 bases and J dropped 2 bases, with 9 bases sitting between them. CDR3 DNA sequence: TGTGCCAGTAGTATAGATCTAGAGTCCACAGATACGCAGTATTTT. Protein: CASSIDLESTDTQYF.

V usage is TRBV30 and J usage is TRBJ1-5; maybe TRBD1 (6 bases). Trimming left V 3 bases short and J 0 bases short, with 12 bases between. The germline V gene has CDR1 GTSNPN and CDR2 SVGIG (reference sequence). This CDR3 has 15 amino acids. CDR3 sequence (DNA): TGTGCCTGGAGCCGGGGGGCTAATAGCAATCAGCCCCAGCATTTT. Amino acids: CAWSRGANSNQPQHF.

The chain links TRBV28 to TRBJ2-7, with a possible D match to TRBD1 (6 bases). V lost 2 bases and J 6 bases, leaving 17 bases between the germline ends. The germline V gene has CDR1 MDHEN and CDR2 SYDVKM. The CDR3 has 15 amino acids. The CDR3 bases are TGTGCCAGCAGTTTAGGGTACAGGGCAATAGGCGAGCAGTACTTC. Its protein is CASSLGYRAIGEQYF. The full variable domain, its missing parts supplied by reference TRBV28 and TRBJ2-7, is DVKVTQSSRYLVKRTGEKVFLECVQDMDHENMFWYRQDPGLGLRLIYFSYDVKMKEKGDIPEGYSVSREKKERFSLILESASTNQTSMYLCASSLGYRAIGEQYFGPGTRLTVT.

A single count supports this clone. Compared with germline, one end of the junction differs, possibly owing to a read error. Other nucleotide sequences in the sample specify the same CDR3. The CDR3 DNA follows: TGTGCCAGTAGTATCTCCTCGAACACTGAAGCCTTCTTT. Encoded protein: CASSISSNTEAFF. This chain uses TRBV19 with TRBJ1-1; no clear D gene. In germline, CDR1 is LNHDA, CDR2 SQIVND (reference sequence). This CDR3 contains 13 residues.

The rearrangement uses TRBV4-1 and TRBJ1-1, with D unresolved. The V end was cut by 1 base, the J end by 1 base, with 4 bases between. The germline V gene has CDR1 MGHRA and CDR2 YSYEKL. There are 13 residues in the CDR3. For the CDR3, the DNA is TGCGCCAGCAGCCAAGGAGAGAACACTGAAGCTTTCTTT. Its translation: CASSQGENTEAFF.